This T cell receptor (beta chain) was retrieved from a study of breast tumors, draining lymph nodes, adjacent tissues. V lost 5 bases to trimming and J lost 6 bases; unmatched junction nucleotides: 4. CDR1 MNHEY and CDR2 SVGAGI come from the germline V gene. The CDR3 runs 14 residues. This clonotype is deemed medium-sized (0.01 to 0.1%). The antigen remains unidentified. Study results and limitations: Tumor TCR diversity was below lymph nodes but above nontumor tissue. Data fit most tumor T cells coming from lymph node, expanding in tumor.

TCRdb ran MiXCR on the multiplex PCR reads and lists one entry per CDR3 protein. The sample lists some 19,000 distinct CDR3 sequences, about half seen once, with roughly 8% in the top ten. The genes are TRBV6-5 and TRBJ1-6, with 7 bases that match TRBD1. This sequence originates from a female donor with breast cancer. Some clones in this sample may be carry-over from other donors' samples. The sample was breast tumor tissue. CDR3 nucleotide sequence: TGTGCCAGCAGTAGGGGGCAGCGTAATTCACCCCTCCACTTT. Its translation: CASSRGQRNSPLHF.